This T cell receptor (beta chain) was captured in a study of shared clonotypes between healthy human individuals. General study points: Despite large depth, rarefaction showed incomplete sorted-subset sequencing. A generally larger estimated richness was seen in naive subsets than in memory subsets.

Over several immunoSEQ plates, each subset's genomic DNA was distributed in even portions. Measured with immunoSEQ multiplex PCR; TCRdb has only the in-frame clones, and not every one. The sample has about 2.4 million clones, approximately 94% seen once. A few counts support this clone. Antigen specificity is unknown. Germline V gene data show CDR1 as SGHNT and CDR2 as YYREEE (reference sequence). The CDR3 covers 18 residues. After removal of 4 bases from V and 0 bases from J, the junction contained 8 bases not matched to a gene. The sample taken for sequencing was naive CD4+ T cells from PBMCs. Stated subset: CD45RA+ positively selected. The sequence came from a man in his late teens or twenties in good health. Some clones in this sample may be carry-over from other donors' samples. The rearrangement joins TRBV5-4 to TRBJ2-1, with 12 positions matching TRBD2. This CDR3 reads CASSPLAGGPTSYNEQFF. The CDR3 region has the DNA TGTGCCAGCAGCCCTCTAGCGGGAGGGCCGACCTCCTACAATGAGCAGTTCTTC.